Reported below is one T cell receptor beta chain. Its antigen is unknown. The data belong to a study of cytomegalovirus exposure and HLA in healthy donors. Broader study findings: Exclusion as indistinguishable affected some V segments, including TRBV6-2 and TRBV6-3.

This CDR3 spans 15 amino acids. The junction had 9 bases not matched to a gene; V was cut back by 6 bases and J by 4 bases. Per germline, CDR1 MDHEN and CDR2 SYDVKM. Both 60 Vbeta primers and 13 Jbeta primers went into the PCR. This table comes from immunoSEQ multiplex PCR, and its TCRdb copy is limited to in-frame clones, with some not included. This listing includes over 45,000 clones. The sample consisted of PBMCs. The V and J genes are TRBV28 and TRBJ1-2; 9 bases line up with TRBD1. The TCR originated in a woman aged 18-29 years in good health and CMV-seronegative. The chain's CDR3 is CASRTRDRDRYGYTF. The CDR3 DNA reads as TGTGCCAGCAGAACCCGGGACAGGGATCGCTATGGCTACACCTTC.